The clone carrying this T cell receptor (beta chain) was seen a few times. Its antigen remains unidentified. This entry is derived from a study of T-cell memory formation after mild COVID-19. Findings and caveats of the study: From day 15 to 85, contracting clones were balanced between CD4 and CD8, whereas later expanders leaned toward CD4+.

The CDR3 totals 15 residues. V was clipped by 6 bases and J by 3 bases; unmatched bases: 8. Sample barcodes and UMIs were carried by the TCR alpha and TCR beta cDNA libraries that 5'RACE generated with constant-segment primers. MiXCR, applied by TCRdb to the 5' RACE reads, yields one record per CDR3 protein. Here the sample spans more than 200,000 distinct CDR3 sequences, around 17% being singletons. Input material: PBMCs or a T cell subset sorted from them (not recorded which). The source is a man in his late teens or twenties who had mild COVID-19 (a few samples of this study predate the infection). Cell type and time point are not known. The chain is built from TRBV12-3 or TRBV12-4 and TRBJ2-1; 7 positions match TRBD2. For the CDR3, the DNA is TGTGCCAGCAGCCTACTAGCGCCAAACTACAATGAGCAGTTCTTC. It codes for CASSLLAPNYNEQFF.